The TCR beta chain described here comes from a study of glioma-infiltrating T cells. The table lists this clonotype with a few counts. As yet, its antigen is unknown. The iRepertoire nested amplicon-rescue multiplex PCR amplified TCR alpha and beta CDR3s from RNA. Tissue mRNA or PBMC total RNA, about 90-400 ng, went into one-step reverse transcription and amplification. TCRdb re-called the multiplex PCR reads through MiXCR, storing one row per CDR3 protein. The data hold over 120,000 distinct CDR3 sequences, with 39% observed a single time. Findings and limits, study-wide: Very few CDR3 sequences were shared between tissue and blood. Tissue-blood divergence was below expectation in non-neoplastic patients, above in gliomas.

V gave up 0 bases and J gave up 8 bases, with 20 bases separating them. The CDR3 sequence is 17 residues long. Germline lookup yields CDR1 LGHDT and CDR2 YNNKEL (reference sequence). The source of this sequence is a human donor with low-grade glioma or glioblastoma, undergoing nonglioma brain surgery, or in good health (not recorded which). The genes are TRBV3-1 and TRBJ2-1; either TRBD1 or TRBD2 may supply D (7 bases each). What was sequenced was glioma tissue, nonneoplastic brain tissue, or PBMCs (not recorded which). CDR3 DNA: TGTGCCAGCAGCCAAGATTCCCTAGCGGACCAGGGGGATGAGCAGTTCTTC. This codes for CASSQDSLADQGDEQFF.